What follows are 19 T cell receptor beta chains derived from one specimen sequenced in a study of T-cell memory formation after mild COVID-19. TCRdb fed the 5' RACE reads into MiXCR, producing one record per CDR3 protein. The sample lists roughly 450,000 distinct CDR3 sequences; over 15% were seen once. Sequencing was performed on PBMCs or a T cell subset sorted from them (not recorded which). The receptors shown here come from an adult woman who had mild COVID-19 (a few samples of this study predate the infection). Cell type and time point are not known.

This clonotype was picked up many times. This chain uses TRBV7-9 with TRBJ1-6, with D tentatively TRBD1 (6 bases). This CDR3 is 15 amino acids long. Trimming stripped 1 base from V and 6 bases from J, with 10 bases between. Germline V gene data show CDR1 as SEHNR and CDR2 as FQNEAQ (reference sequence). CDR3 loop: CASSLVDRTNSPLHF. DNA of the CDR3: TGTGCCAGCAGCTTAGTCGACAGGACTAATTCACCCCTCCACTTT.

The sample holds many counts of this clonotype. The chain is built from TRBV7-9 and TRBJ2-7, with unresolved D. There are 13 residues in the CDR3. Germline V lookup: CDR1 SEHNR, CDR2 FQNEAQ (reference sequence). The V gene lost 6 bases and the J gene lost 0 bases, with 9 bases spanning the gap. CDR3 in DNA: TGTGCCAGCAGTTTAAGTAGCTCCTACGAGCAGTACTTC. Encoded protein: CASSLSSSYEQYF.

The V gene is TRBV7-9, the J gene TRBJ1-2, with TRBD1 matching 9 bases. Germline values: CDR1 SEHNR, CDR2 FQNEAQ (reference sequence). This CDR3 is built from 15 residues. Trimming took 3 bases from V and 8 from J; bases not matched to a gene: 10. CDR3 nucleotides: TGTGCCAGCAGCTTTCAGGCTCGACAGGGGGAGGGCTACACCTTC. Encoded protein: CASSFQARQGEGYTF.

This clonotype showed up many times. The chain recombines TRBV7-3 with TRBJ2-1, with 11 bases matching TRBD2. This CDR3 is built from 16 residues. V lost 5 bases and J lost 4; bases outside the gene matches: 7. Germline loops: CDR1 SGHTA, CDR2 FQGTGA. CDR3 sequence: CASSPTLAGGYNEQFF. The CDR3 DNA is TGTGCCAGCAGCCCGACGCTAGCGGGGGGATACAATGAGCAGTTCTTC.

The chain has TRBV20-1 and TRBJ2-1; the match to TRBD2 covers 9 bases. J was trimmed by 7 bases and V by 0 bases; bases with no gene match: 10. The CDR3 has 16 residues. Germline CDR1 reads DFQATT; CDR2 reads SNEGSKA (reference sequence). Here the CDR3 DNA reads TGCAGTGCTAGAGATCTTAGCGGGAGTTGGAGGAATGAGCAGTTCTTC. Its protein product is CSARDLSGSWRNEQFF.

J is TRBJ1-6 and V is TRBV18, with D possibly TRBD1 on 5 matching bases. The CDR3 loop spans 15 amino acids. CDR1 is KGHSH, CDR2 LQKENI, per germline. Between the trimmed V and J ends, which lost 2 bases and 3 bases, there was a span of 8 bases. DNA of the CDR3: TGTGCCAGCTCACCAGGGACGGACTATAATTCACCCCTCCACTTT. As protein: CASSPGTDYNSPLHF.

V is TRBV29-1 and J is TRBJ1-1, with a weak D call TRBD1 (6 bases). This CDR3 is built from 12 residues. Trimming took 4 bases from V and 5 from J, leaving 11 bases between them. Per the germline V gene, CDR1 is SQVTM and CDR2 is ANQGSEA. The CDR3 sequence: CSVVGTITEAFF. The CDR3 coding sequence is TGCAGCGTTGTAGGGACAATAACTGAAGCTTTCTTT.

The chain has TRBV12-3 or TRBV12-4 and TRBJ2-3, with 7 bases aligning to TRBD2. CDR3 size: 15 residues. Trimming cost V 6 bases and J 1 base; bases outside gene matches: 7. CDR3 amino acids: CASRRLAARTDTQYF. In nucleotides, the CDR3 is TGTGCCAGCAGGCGACTAGCCGCTCGCACAGATACGCAGTATTTT.

This clonotype was seen only a few times. The V call is TRBV5-4, the J call TRBJ2-1, with 12 positions matching TRBD2. The CDR3 loop spans 15 amino acids. Germline CDR1 and CDR2: SGHNT and YYREEE (reference sequence). J lost 6 bases, V lost 7 bases, and 8 bases had no gene match. The CDR3 protein is CASSSGGAIPNEQFF. The DNA for the CDR3 is TGTGCCAGCTCTAGCGGGGGGGCCATCCCCAATGAGCAGTTCTTC.

J is TRBJ2-2 and V is TRBV5-1; TRBD1 is a possible D gene (6 bases). This CDR3 has 16 amino acids. Germline V lookup: CDR1 SGHRS, CDR2 YFSETQ. The V and J ends lost 6 bases and 6 bases respectively, with 21 bases between them. Here the CDR3 reads CASKGVRTSGAGELFF. The DNA of the CDR3 is TGCGCCAGCAAGGGGGTCCGAACATCTGGGGCCGGGGAGCTGTTTTTT.

The chain couples TRBV20-1 to TRBJ1-5; D is ambiguous. The CDR3 spans 15 residues. Germline CDR1 DFQATT, CDR2 SNEGSKA (reference sequence). V shed 0 bases and J shed 0 bases, with 9 bases lying between them. CDR3 in amino acids: CSARDPYSSNQPQHF. CDR3 nucleotide sequence: TGCAGTGCTAGAGATCCTTACAGTAGCAATCAGCCCCAGCATTTT.

V gene TRBV13 combines with J gene TRBJ2-1; 7 nucleotides agree with TRBD2. The V gene end was trimmed by 2 bases and the J gene end by 8 bases; junction bases not matched to a gene: 9. This CDR3 has 15 amino acids. Germline V CDR1 and CDR2: PRHDT, FYEKMQ (reference sequence). CDR3 protein: CASSLLGGGTDEQFF. The CDR3 DNA reads as TGTGCCAGCAGCTTATTGGGGGGAGGGACCGATGAGCAGTTCTTC.

This clonotype was detected only a few times. The chain has TRBV4-3 and TRBJ1-2, with D unclear. Germline V gene lookup returns CDR1 LGHNA and CDR2 YSLEER. The CDR3 contains 15 residues. The V gene lost 0 bases and the J gene lost 5 bases, with 13 bases spanning the gap. In DNA, the CDR3 is TGCGCCAGCAGCCAAGAAATATCGGGGAGTTATGGCTACACCTTC. This sequence encodes CASSQEISGSYGYTF.

This clonotype has only a few counts. This rearrangement joins TRBV11-2 to TRBJ2-6; D gene unclear. This CDR3 has 15 residues. Per germline, CDR1 SGHAT and CDR2 FQNNGV. V lost 8 bases and J lost 1, with 12 bases in between. The CDR3 DNA sequence: TGTGCCAGCGGCCCGACGGCGTCTGGGGCCAACGTCCTGACTTTC. Protein product: CASGPTASGANVLTF. Supplemented by reference TRBV11-2 and TRBJ2-6, the full variable domain reads EAGVAQSPRYKIIEKRQSVAFWCNPISGHATLYWYQQILGQGPKLLIQFQNNGVVDDSQLPKDRFSAERLKGVDSTLKIQPAKLEDSAVYLCASGPTASGANVLTFGAGSRLTVL.

This chain uses TRBV4-1 with TRBJ1-2; 11 bases fit TRBD1. Germline-derived CDR1 and CDR2 are MGHRA and YSYEKL. V was pared by 2 bases and J by 7 bases, with 9 bases of the junction left unmatched. This CDR3 has 16 residues. CDR3 coding DNA: TGCGCCAGCAGCCAACCGGGACAGGGGGGAGATCGTGGCTACACCTTC. Translated: CASSQPGQGGDRGYTF.

CDR3 DNA sequence: TGTGCCAGCGCAAGACTAGCCAGCACAGATACGCAGTATTTT. As protein: CASARLASTDTQYF. The J gene is TRBJ2-3, the V gene TRBV13, with TRBD2 matching over 7 bases. CDR1 PRHDT and CDR2 FYEKMQ come from the germline V gene (reference sequence). Trimming removed 8 bases from V and 0 bases from J; junction bases left unmatched: 5. The CDR3 runs to 14 residues.

The chain joins TRBV11-2 to TRBJ1-1; 8 nucleotides agree with TRBD1. The germline V gene has CDR1 SGHAT and CDR2 FQNNGV. V lost 0 bases and J lost 0; bases outside the gene matches: 9. This CDR3 is built from 18 residues. CDR3 residues: CASSLDQGRGRVNTEAFF. The DNA of the CDR3 is TGTGCCAGCAGCTTAGATCAGGGCAGGGGGCGCGTGAACACTGAAGCTTTCTTT.

This clonotype was seen at least ten times. The chain joins TRBV19 to TRBJ1-1; D unresolved. V was clipped by 7 bases and J by 2 bases, with 11 bases between them. CDR3 length equals 13 residues. Per the germline V gene, CDR1 is LNHDA and CDR2 is SQIVND (reference sequence). CDR3 in amino acids: CASTATINTEAFF. DNA for the CDR3: TGTGCCAGTACCGCTACTATTAACACTGAAGCTTTCTTT.

V usage is TRBV29-1 and J usage is TRBJ1-1; D unresolved. Trimming removed 6 bases from V and 8 bases from J, with 13 bases in between. Germline V lookup: CDR1 SQVTM, CDR2 ANQGSEA. The CDR3 is 11 residues long. The CDR3 loop is CSVPPKGEAFF. The CDR3 bases are TGCAGCGTCCCGCCCAAAGGAGAAGCTTTCTTT.